This TCR beta chain appears in the sequencing data of a study of OX40 agonist ivuxolimab in advanced cancers. Study in general: Each patient was given ivuxolimab into a vein every 2 weeks, at 0.01 to 10 mg/kg. Of the patients, three showed partial responses, one with hepatocellular carcinoma and two with cutaneous melanoma.

No patient had autoimmune disease or received systemic immunosuppression. Study-wide points: The CD4+ and CD8+ T cells in the blood had expanded clonally by week 6 at 0.1 to 3.0 mg/kg.

V shed 0 bases and J shed 0 bases, with 12 bases lying between them. Germline V CDR1 and CDR2: SNHLY, FYNNEI. The CDR3 has 17 amino acids. A note on this clone: Antigen unknown.

TCRdb's table, derived via immunoSEQ multiplex PCR, lists solely in-frame clones and lacks some. This sample has about 80,000 clones, with about nine tenths found just once. The chain employs TRBV2 and TRBJ1-3; D is undetermined. This clonotype originated in an adult with an advanced solid tumor such as melanoma, head and neck, liver or kidney cancer. The source material was CD4+ or CD8+ T cells sorted from blood, sampled in a trial of the OX40 agonist ivuxolimab. For the CDR3, the DNA is TGTGCCAGCAGTGAAGCGCGGGCGGGGTCCTCTGGAAACACCATATATTTT. The encoded protein is CASSEARAGSSGNTIYF.